The text below deals with one T cell receptor beta chain. This specimen belongs to a study of blood T cells in healthy people across ages. A second about 7 to 11 cycle PCR used barcoded and J-beta primers. TCRdb analysed the 5' RACE reads with MiXCR anew, one entry per CDR3 protein. The sample has 1.5 million to 2 million distinct CDR3 sequences, 35% to 50% seen once. The CDR3 sequence is 16 residues long. The germline V gene has CDR1 SGHRS and CDR2 YFSETQ. V shed 4 bases, J shed 3 bases, and the junction held 11 bases outside the gene matches. The sequenced sample was blood. The origin of this receptor is a human donor in good health. The gene calls are TRBV5-1 and TRBJ2-5; TRBD1 agrees at 8 bases. Written as DNA, the CDR3 is TGCGCCAGCAGCCGAAATGTCGGGACAGGTGAAGAGACCCAGTACTTC. Encoded protein: CASSRNVGTGEETQYF.